This T cell receptor (beta chain) was sequenced for a study of T cell repertoires in cytomegalovirus infection. Study as a whole: Public TCR beta signatures indicated both CMV infection and matching HLA type.

The CDR3 sequence is 16 residues long. With 5 bases removed from V and 0 bases from J, the gap between germline ends came to 16 bases. Using its own MiXCR run on the reads, TCRdb lists one record per CDR3 protein. Of a few hundred thousand distinct CDR3 sequences in the sample, more than 8% were seen once. This clonotype occurred many times. Its matching antigen is unknown. Findings of the study overall: Clonotype analysis showed dominance of the ex vivo response by HLA-C-restricted CMV-specific TCR beta clonotypes. Summed frequency of shared TCR beta families picked out CMV carriers who also had the relevant HLA.

The V and J genes are TRBV12-3 or TRBV12-4 and TRBJ1-1; no firm D call. The sample consisted of PBMCs. This sequence originates from a human donor in good health (CMV status not recorded). Some clones in this sample may be carry-over from other donors' samples. In nucleotides, the CDR3 is TGTGCCAGCAGTCCACCCCCAGGAGCCATGAACACTGAAGCTTTCTTT. Residues: CASSPPPGAMNTEAFF.